These 21 T cell receptor beta chains originate from one sample sequenced in a study of blood T cell repertoires in COVID-19. Method: immunoSEQ multiplex PCR; TCRdb's copy keeps in-frame clones and lacks some. The sample yields about 240,000 clones, about 81% seen once. The sample comprised peripheral blood. The receptors derive from a woman in her sixties or seventies with active or convalescent COVID-19.

The count of this clone is one. The chain employs TRBV5-5 and TRBJ2-7; D possibly corresponds to TRBD1 (6 bases). Per germline, CDR1 SGHKS and CDR2 YYEKEE (reference sequence). V lost 0 bases to trimming and J lost 0 bases, with 10 bases between them. This CDR3 spans 15 amino acids. CDR3 in amino acids: CASSLGGQASYEQYF. The DNA for the CDR3 is TGTGCCAGCAGCTTGGGGGGGCAGGCCTCCTACGAGCAGTACTTC.

This chain connects TRBV21-1 to TRBJ2-2; the DNA was not used to check the table's D call, TRBD2. TRBV21-1 is a recognized pseudogene. This CDR3 is built from 16 residues. For the CDR3, the DNA is TGTGCCAGCAGCACGCGTCCCCCGAGACTAGCGGGAGAGCTGTTTTTT. As protein: CASSTRPPRLAGELFF.

V is TRBV18 and J is TRBJ1-1; D not certain. V was clipped by 1 base and J by 1 base, with 13 bases between them. Germline V CDR1 and CDR2: KGHSH, LQKENI. CDR3 length: 16 residues. CDR3 in DNA: TGTGCCAGCTCACCACAGCGGGCAACATGGAACACTGAAGCTTTCTTT. This codes for CASSPQRATWNTEAFF.

V usage is TRBV5-1 and J usage is TRBJ1-3; D not resolved. Looked up from germline, CDR1 is SGHRS and CDR2 is YFSETQ. The CDR3 totals 15 residues. V was cut by 4 bases and J by 1 base, with 12 bases left in between. The chain's CDR3 is CASSGPTGSGNTIYF. DNA for the CDR3: TGCGCCAGCAGCGGGCCGACGGGGTCTGGAAACACCATATATTTT.

This clone is medium-sized by share. The V gene is TRBV7-9, the J gene TRBJ2-7; D call uncertain. Trimming removed 5 bases from V and 4 bases from J, with 6 bases in between. The CDR3 is made up of 11 amino acids. Germline loops: CDR1 SEHNR, CDR2 FQNEAQ (reference sequence). CDR3 bases: TGTGCCAGCAGCCCGAGATACGAGCAGTACTTC. Translated, it gives CASSPRYEQYF.

The genes are TRBV19 and TRBJ1-2; D is unclear. This CDR3 is built from 12 residues. V was clipped by 1 base and J by 3 bases, with 3 bases between them. Per germline, CDR1 LNHDA and CDR2 SQIVND (reference sequence). This chain's CDR3 is CASSIADYGYTF. In DNA, the CDR3 is TGTGCCAGTAGTATAGCCGACTATGGCTACACCTTC.

The CDR3 nucleotides are TGTGCCAGCAGCTTAAGGGACTGGGGTGCCGGTATGAAGGAGACCCAGTACTTC. Residues: CASSLRDWGAGMKETQYF. This chain links TRBV7-8 with TRBJ2-5, with D maybe TRBD2 (6 bases). Germline-derived CDR1 and CDR2 are SGHVS and FQNEAQ. V was shortened by 2 bases and J by 5 bases, with 24 bases between the two germline ends. The CDR3 is 18 amino acids.

About this clone: Additional DNA sequences in this sample encode the identical CDR3. The chain employs TRBV5-1 and TRBJ1-1; D remains unclear. V lost 4 bases and J lost 0, with 7 bases in between. The length of the CDR3 is 13 residues. Germline values: CDR1 SGHRS, CDR2 YFSETQ. The CDR3 region is CASSPRLNTEAFF. CDR3 DNA sequence: TGCGCCAGCAGCCCCAGGCTGAACACTGAAGCTTTCTTT.

The chain employs TRBV6-5 and TRBJ1-2; TRBD1 agrees at 9 bases. V lost 2 bases, J lost 7 bases, and 5 bases stayed unmatched. Germline loops: CDR1 MNHEY, CDR2 SVGAGI. CDR3 length: 14 residues. CDR3 DNA sequence: TGTGCCAGCAGTTACGGGGACAGGGAGGGTGGCTACACCTTC. This codes for CASSYGDREGGYTF.

In this sample, this clone turned up a few times. The chain combines TRBV6-5 with TRBJ1-5; a weak D match, TRBD1 (6 bases). CDR1 and CDR2 from the germline V gene are MNHEY and SVGAGI. The CDR3 totals 15 residues. V gave up 6 bases and J gave up 0 bases, with 12 bases separating them. CDR3 sequence reads: CASRQGSDSNQPQHF. In nucleotides, the CDR3 is TGTGCCAGCAGGCAGGGGAGCGATAGCAATCAGCCCCAGCATTTT.

The count of this clone is one. The genes are TRBV6-5 and TRBJ2-1, with D perhaps matching TRBD2 (6 bases). The germline V gene encodes CDR1 MNHEY and CDR2 SVGAGI. The V end lost 5 bases, the J end lost 9 bases, and 20 bases lay between the germline ends. There are 15 residues in the CDR3. CDR3: CASSPQVGLDLEQFF. The CDR3 coding sequence is TGTGCCAGCAGTCCCCAGGTGGGACTTGACCTTGAGCAGTTCTTC.

CDR3 DNA: TGTGCCAGCAGTCCCCAGACAGGGTCCGATAATGAAAAACTGTTTTTT. This codes for CASSPQTGSDNEKLFF. This sequence joins TRBV27 and TRBJ1-4; 7 bases agree with TRBD1. This CDR3 contains 16 residues. CDR1 and CDR2 (germline): MNHEY, SMNVEV (reference sequence). V shed 5 bases and J 4 bases; nucleotides not matched to a gene: 10.

The rearrangement joins TRBV30 to TRBJ1-2; TRBD1 matches at 8 bases. The germline V gene encodes CDR1 GTSNPN and CDR2 SVGIG (reference sequence). The CDR3 covers 12 residues. V trimming: 8 bases; J trimming: 8 bases; junction bases outside the gene matches: 10. CDR3 in amino acids: CASQDRVGGYTF. CDR3 DNA: TGTGCCAGCCAGGACAGGGTGGGCGGCTACACCTTC.

The chain couples TRBV2 to TRBJ2-2, with D perhaps matching TRBD1 (8 bases). The CDR3 has 15 amino acids. CDR1 SNHLY and CDR2 FYNNEI come from the germline V gene. V lost 3 bases to trimming and J lost 4 bases, with 12 bases between them. The DNA for the CDR3 is TGTGCCAGCAGTGAGAACAGGGGGGGCACCGGGGAGCTGTTTTTT. It codes for CASSENRGGTGELFF. Together with reference TRBV2 and TRBJ2-2, the CDR3 gives the full variable domain: EPEVTQTPSHQVTQMGQEVILRCVPISNHLYFYWYRQILGQKVEFLVSFYNNEISEKSEIFDDQFSVERPDGSNFTLKIRSTKLEDSAMYFCASSENRGGTGELFFGEGSRLTVL.

V and J are TRBV12-2 and TRBJ1-3; the D segment call TRBD1 is taken from the table without a DNA check. TRBV12-2 is a pseudogene. The CDR3 spans 17 residues. CDR3 in amino acids: CASRLVRSGSGGNTIYF. CDR3 DNA: TGTGCAAGTCGCTTAGTCCGCTCAGGGTCAGGTGGAAACACCATATATTTT.

The chain employs TRBV9 and TRBJ2-1, with D possibly TRBD1 on 5 matching bases. The germline V gene has CDR1 SGDLS and CDR2 YYNGEE. V was shortened by 4 bases and J by 2 bases, with 7 bases between the two germline ends. The CDR3 contains 13 residues. The CDR3 nucleotides read TGTGCCAGCAGCATACAGGCCTACAATGAGCAGTTCTTC. Its translation: CASSIQAYNEQFF.

This clone was seen only a few times. The chain recombines TRBV5-5 with TRBJ2-1; D is ambiguous. In germline, CDR1 is SGHKS, CDR2 YYEKEE (reference sequence). Trimming cost V 0 bases and J 5 bases, with 12 bases left between them. The CDR3 consists of 15 residues. The CDR3, as DNA: TGTGCCAGCAGCTTGGGGGCTCCCCCCCACAATGAGCAGTTCTTC. Encoded protein: CASSLGAPPHNEQFF.

The gene calls are TRBV9 and TRBJ1-5; maybe TRBD1 (5 bases). Germline lookup yields CDR1 SGDLS and CDR2 YYNGEE. Trimming removed 7 bases at V and 5 bases at J, with 13 bases between. This CDR3 has 13 residues. Written as DNA, the CDR3 is TGTGCCAGCGGGGGGACGGAGGATCAGCCCCAGCATTTT. It specifies CASGGTEDQPQHF. Complete variable domain (other parts from reference TRBV9 and TRBJ1-5): DSGVTQTPKHLITATGQRVTLRCSPRSGDLSVYWYQQSLDQGLQFLIQYYNGEERAKGNILERFSAQQFPDLHSELNLSSLELGDSALYFCASGGTEDQPQHFGDGTRLSIL.

The chain employs TRBV4-1 and TRBJ2-2, with D possibly being TRBD2 (5 bases). Per germline, CDR1 MGHRA and CDR2 YSYEKL. The germline V and J ends were trimmed by 3 bases and 5 bases, with 10 bases remaining between them. The CDR3 has 14 amino acids. DNA of the CDR3: TGCGCCAGCAGCCATCGGGGTTTAACCGGGGAGCTGTTTTTT. It translates to CASSHRGLTGELFF.

This clone has just a few counts. The chain carries TRBV6-1 and TRBJ1-1; D remains unclear. The length of the CDR3 is 14 residues. Trimming stripped 2 bases from V and 6 bases from J, with 13 bases between. Germline CDR1 is MNHNS and CDR2 is SASEGT. Written as DNA, the CDR3 is TGTGCCAGCAGTGAAATAAGGCAGAGGCCTGAAGCTTTCTTT. Translated: CASSEIRQRPEAFF.

V and J are TRBV7-9 and TRBJ2-2, with D tentatively TRBD1 (5 bases). CDR3 length: 14 residues. With 0 bases removed from V and 8 bases from J, the gap between germline ends came to 10 bases. Per germline, CDR1 SEHNR and CDR2 FQNEAQ (reference sequence). CDR3 nucleotides: TGTGCCAGCAGCTTAGCTCAGGGCGAAGGGGAGCTGTTTTTT. Protein sequence: CASSLAQGEGELFF.